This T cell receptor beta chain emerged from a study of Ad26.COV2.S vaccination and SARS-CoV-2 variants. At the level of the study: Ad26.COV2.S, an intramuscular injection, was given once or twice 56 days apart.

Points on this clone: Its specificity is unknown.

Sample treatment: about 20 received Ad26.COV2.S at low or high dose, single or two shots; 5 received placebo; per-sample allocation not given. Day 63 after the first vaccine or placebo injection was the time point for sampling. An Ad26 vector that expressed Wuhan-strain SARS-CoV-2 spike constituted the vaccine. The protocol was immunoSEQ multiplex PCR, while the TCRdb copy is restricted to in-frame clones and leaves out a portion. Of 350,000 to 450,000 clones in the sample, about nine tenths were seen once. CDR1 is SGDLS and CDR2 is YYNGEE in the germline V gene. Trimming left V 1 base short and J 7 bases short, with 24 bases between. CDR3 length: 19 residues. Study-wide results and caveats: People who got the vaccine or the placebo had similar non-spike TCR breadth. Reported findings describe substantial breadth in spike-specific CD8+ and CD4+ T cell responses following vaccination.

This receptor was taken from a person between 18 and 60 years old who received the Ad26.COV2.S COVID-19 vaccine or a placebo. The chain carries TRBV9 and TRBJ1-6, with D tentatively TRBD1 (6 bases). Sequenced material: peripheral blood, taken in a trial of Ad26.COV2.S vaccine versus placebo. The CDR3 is CASSVTPGGAGGMNSPLHF. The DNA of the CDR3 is TGTGCCAGCAGCGTAACCCCTGGGGGGGCCGGTGGTATGAATTCACCCCTCCACTTT.